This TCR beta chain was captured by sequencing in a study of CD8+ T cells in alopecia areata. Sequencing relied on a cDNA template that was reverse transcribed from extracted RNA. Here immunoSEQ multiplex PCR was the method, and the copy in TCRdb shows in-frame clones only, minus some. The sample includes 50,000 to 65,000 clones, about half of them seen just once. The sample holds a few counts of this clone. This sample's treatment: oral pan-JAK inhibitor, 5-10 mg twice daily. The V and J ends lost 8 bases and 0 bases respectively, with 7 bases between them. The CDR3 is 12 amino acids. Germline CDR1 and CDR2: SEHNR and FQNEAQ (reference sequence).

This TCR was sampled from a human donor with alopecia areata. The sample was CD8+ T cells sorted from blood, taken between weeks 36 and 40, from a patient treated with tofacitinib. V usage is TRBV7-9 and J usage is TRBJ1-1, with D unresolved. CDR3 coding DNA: TGTGCCAGCTTAAACATGAACACTGAAGCTTTCTTT. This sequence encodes CASLNMNTEAFF.